This TCR beta chain was obtained from a study of T cells in Graves' hyperthyroidism and ophthalmopathy. RNA transcripts yielded amplified TCR beta CDR3 regions. RT-PCR in the first round (using the HTBI primer set) targeted the TCR CDR3. MiXCR, applied by TCRdb to the multiplex PCR reads, yields one record per CDR3 protein. This table holds some 600,000 distinct CDR3 sequences, 14% found once. Trimming took off 0 bases at V and 7 bases at J, with 17 bases between the two ends. CDR3 length equals 15 residues. CDR1 and CDR2 (germline): SGDLS, YYNGEE. The sample comprised blood. The origin of this receptor is a young woman with Graves' hyperthyroidism that later progressed to Graves' ophthalmopathy. This chain uses TRBV9 with TRBJ2-7, with a tentative D call TRBD1 (6 bases). The CDR3 region is CASSVEGQGPQEQYF. In DNA form, the CDR3 reads TGTGCCAGCAGCGTAGAAGGGCAGGGGCCCCAGGAGCAGTACTTC.